This T cell receptor beta chain emerged from a study of blood T cell repertoires in COVID-19. At the level of the study: Specimens from acute and convalescent COVID-19 originated in the United States, Italy and Spain. Sources were T cells, B-cell-depleted T cells, or PBMCs; the material itself was cDNA or gDNA.

Per the original data handling: Cell counts per sample came from amplifying reference gene primers. Generated by immunoSEQ multiplex PCR, the TCRdb table keeps only in-frame clones and is missing some. That table furnishes V, J and clone size, whereas the DNA furnished D and trimming. The table lists 400,000 to 550,000 clones, 85% to 90% of them singletons. CDR1 and CDR2 (germline): LNHDA, SQIVND (reference sequence). CDR3 length: 14 residues. Trimming took 5 bases from V and 4 from J; bases not matched to a gene: 4. This TCR was sampled from a woman under 40 with acute or convalescent COVID-19. The sequencing sample was made of peripheral blood. The rearrangement links TRBV19 to TRBJ2-1; 8 nucleotides align to TRBD2. The CDR3 sequence: CASSQIAGYNEQFF. The CDR3 DNA follows: TGTGCCAGTAGTCAGATAGCGGGATACAATGAGCAGTTCTTC.